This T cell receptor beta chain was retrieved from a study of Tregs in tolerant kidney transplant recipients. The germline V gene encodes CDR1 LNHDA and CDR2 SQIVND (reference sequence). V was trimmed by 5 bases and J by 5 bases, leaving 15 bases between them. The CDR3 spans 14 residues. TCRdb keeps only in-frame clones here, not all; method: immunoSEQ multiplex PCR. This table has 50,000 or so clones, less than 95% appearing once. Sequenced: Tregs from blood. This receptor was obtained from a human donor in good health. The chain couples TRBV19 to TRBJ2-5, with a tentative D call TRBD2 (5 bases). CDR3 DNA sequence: TGTGCCAGTAGTCTCAGAGGGAGAGGGGAGACCCAGTACTTC. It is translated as CASSLRGRGETQYF.